The rows below give T cell receptor beta chains drawn from one sample of a study of lymphopenia after photon versus proton radiotherapy. Sequenced by immunoSEQ multiplex PCR; TCRdb stores in-frame clones only, minus some. The repertoire holds around 66,000 clones, with approximately 83% as singletons. The sequencing used peripheral blood, collected from a patient treated with photon-based radiotherapy. Receptors were obtained from a man aged 35 to 55 with gastric cancer. Each CDR3 is given with its conserved first and last residue. D genes are given only for firm matches. The size field is filled for only some rows; it gives once, few, many or a size class.

d_gene: NA
abundance: NA
j_gene: TRBJ1-2
v_gene: TRBV30
CDR3aa: CAWSVSAANYGYTF
CDR3nt: TGTGCCTGGAGTGTAAGCGCAGCTAACTATGGCTACACCTTC

d_gene: NA
abundance: NA
j_gene: TRBJ2-1
v_gene: TRBV19
CDR3aa: CATGGGGSYNEQFF
CDR3nt: TGTGCCACTGGGGGAGGGGGCTCCTACAATGAGCAGTTCTTC

d_gene: NA
abundance: NA
j_gene: TRBJ2-7
v_gene: TRBV5-4
CDR3aa: CASSPRGGLGYEQYF
CDR3nt: TGTGCCAGCAGTCCAAGGGGTGGGTTAGGCTACGAGCAGTACTTC

d_gene: TRBD1
abundance: NA
j_gene: TRBJ2-7
v_gene: TRBV5-4
CDR3aa: CASSPGTGLNEQYF
CDR3nt: TGTGCCAGCAGCCCCGGGACAGGGTTAAACGAGCAGTACTTC

d_gene: NA
abundance: once
j_gene: TRBJ1-1
v_gene: TRBV6-6
CDR3aa: CASSAWYGLNTEAFF
CDR3nt: TGTGCCAGCAGTGCATGGTACGGCCTGAACACTGAAGCTTTCTTT

d_gene: NA
abundance: NA
j_gene: TRBJ1-4
v_gene: TRBV5-6
CDR3aa: CASSLGSELNEKLFF
CDR3nt: TGTGCCAGCAGCTTGGGTTCGGAGCTCAATGAAAAACTGTTTTTT

d_gene: TRBD1
abundance: NA
j_gene: TRBJ1-6
v_gene: TRBV28
CDR3aa: CASTGRGTAYNSPLHF
CDR3nt: TGTGCCAGCACCGGAAGGGGGACAGCCTATAATTCACCCCTCCACTTT

d_gene: NA
abundance: NA
j_gene: TRBJ2-7
v_gene: TRBV5-6
CDR3aa: CASSLIRAPWPYEQYF
CDR3nt: TGTGCCAGCAGCTTGATCAGGGCCCCTTGGCCCTACGAGCAGTACTTC

d_gene: NA
abundance: NA
j_gene: TRBJ2-7
v_gene: TRBV11-2
CDR3aa: CASSPIGAREGGQYF
CDR3nt: TGTGCCAGCAGCCCTATAGGGGCCCGGGAAGGGGGGCAGTACTTC

d_gene: NA
abundance: NA
j_gene: TRBJ2-5
v_gene: TRBV5-1
CDR3aa: CASSLGGAAETQYF
CDR3nt: TGCGCCAGCAGCTTAGGGGGGGCTGCTGAGACCCAGTACTTC

d_gene: NA
abundance: NA
j_gene: TRBJ2-3
v_gene: TRBV30
CDR3aa: CAWKGSPSNGEYF
CDR3nt: TGTGCCTGGAAAGGCAGTCCAAGCAATGGGGAGTATTTT

d_gene: TRBD1
abundance: NA
j_gene: TRBJ1-2
v_gene: TRBV5-1
CDR3aa: CASSWGLLTGGDYGYTF
CDR3nt: TGCGCCAGCAGCTGGGGATTATTGACAGGGGGAGACTATGGCTACACCTTC

d_gene: NA
abundance: once
j_gene: TRBJ1-3
v_gene: TRBV9
CDR3aa: CASSVTGPGNTIYF
CDR3nt: TGTGCCAGCAGCGTGACAGGCCCGGGAAACACCATATATTTT

d_gene: NA
abundance: few
j_gene: TRBJ2-3
v_gene: TRBV11-2
CDR3aa: CASSPNPDGSTDTQYF
CDR3nt: TGTGCCAGCAGCCCCAACCCTGATGGGTCCACAGATACGCAGTATTTT

d_gene: TRBD1
abundance: NA
j_gene: TRBJ2-2
v_gene: TRBV11-3
CDR3aa: CASSASYGTGVAGELFF
CDR3nt: TGTGCCAGCAGCGCCAGTTATGGGACAGGGGTTGCCGGGGAGCTGTTTTTT

d_gene: TRBD2
abundance: NA
j_gene: TRBJ2-7
v_gene: TRBV5-5
CDR3aa: CASSWGTSTYEQYF
CDR3nt: TGTGCCAGCAGCTGGGGGACTAGCACCTACGAGCAGTACTTC

d_gene: NA
abundance: NA
j_gene: TRBJ2-1
v_gene: TRBV6-1
CDR3aa: CASSEARTAYNEQFF
CDR3nt: TGTGCCAGCAGTGAAGCTCGGACGGCATACAATGAGCAGTTCTTC

d_gene: NA
abundance: NA
j_gene: TRBJ2-5
v_gene: TRBV4-1
CDR3aa: CASSQLQGSYETQYF
CDR3nt: TGCGCCAGCAGCCAATTACAGGGTTCGTATGAGACCCAGTACTTC

d_gene: TRBD1
abundance: few
j_gene: TRBJ1-2
v_gene: TRBV18
CDR3aa: CASSPTTGTHGYTF
CDR3nt: TGTGCCAGCTCACCGACGACAGGGACCCATGGCTACACCTTC

d_gene: TRBD2
abundance: NA
j_gene: TRBJ2-7
v_gene: TRBV4-2
CDR3aa: CASSQARGGVYEQYF
CDR3nt: TGTGCCAGCAGCCAAGCTCGGGGGGGGGTCTACGAGCAGTACTTC

d_gene: NA
abundance: few
j_gene: TRBJ1-6
v_gene: TRBV15
CDR3aa: CATSLGLTDSPLHF
CDR3nt: TGTGCCACCAGCTTGGGACTGACTGATTCACCCCTCCACTTT

d_gene: NA
abundance: NA
j_gene: TRBJ2-7
v_gene: TRBV4-2
CDR3aa: CASSQGGAGYEQYF
CDR3nt: TGTGCCAGCAGCCAAGGGGGGGCGGGGTACGAGCAGTACTTC

d_gene: NA
abundance: NA
j_gene: TRBJ1-2
v_gene: TRBV6-1
CDR3aa: CASSEATGLGYGYTF
CDR3nt: TGTGCCAGCAGTGAAGCGACGGGGTTGGGCTATGGCTACACCTTC

d_gene: NA
abundance: medium-sized
j_gene: TRBJ2-7
v_gene: TRBV7-3
CDR3aa: CASSPDRRREQYF
CDR3nt: TGTGCCAGCAGCCCTGATCGGCGCCGGGAGCAGTACTTC